This TCR beta chain was captured by sequencing in a study of CXCR3-negative and CXCR3-positive naive CD8 T cells. Germline V lookup: CDR1 MDHEN, CDR2 SYDVKM. The CDR3 has 11 residues. UMI-labeled 5' RACE yielded the TRB cDNA libraries. Following a re-call of the 5' RACE reads, TCRdb has one entry per CDR3 protein and lacks DNA. The sample table includes about 40,000 distinct CDR3 sequences. Sequencing was carried out using memory CD8+ T cells from blood. This sequence joins TRBV28 and TRBJ1-5. The source is a human donor in good health. Some clones in this sample may be carry-over from other donors' samples. CDR3 residues: CASSFNQPQHF. The variable domain in full, completed from reference TRBV28 and TRBJ1-5, reads DVKVTQSSRYLVKRTGEKVFLECVQDMDHENMFWYRQDPGLGLRLIYFSYDVKMKEKGDIPEGYSVSREKKERFSLILESASTNQTSMYLCASSFNQPQHFGDGTRLSIL.